This TCR beta chain is drawn from a study of shared clonotypes between healthy human individuals. Profiling relied on immunoSEQ multiplex PCR, and the TCRdb table lists in-frame clones only, not all of them. The profile shows about 600,000 clones, around 78% of them singletons. J lost 6 bases, V lost 3 bases, and 5 bases had no gene match. The length of the CDR3 is 15 residues. Per germline, CDR1 KGHSH and CDR2 LQKENI. The rearrangement joins TRBV18 to TRBJ2-1; 10 nucleotides agree with TRBD1. The sequence came from a woman in her forties in good health. Some clones in this sample may be carry-over from other donors' samples. The sequenced material came from PBMCs. CDR3 residues: CASSPGQGVSNEQFF. CDR3 nucleotides: TGTGCCAGCTCACCCGGACAGGGGGTAAGCAATGAGCAGTTCTTC.